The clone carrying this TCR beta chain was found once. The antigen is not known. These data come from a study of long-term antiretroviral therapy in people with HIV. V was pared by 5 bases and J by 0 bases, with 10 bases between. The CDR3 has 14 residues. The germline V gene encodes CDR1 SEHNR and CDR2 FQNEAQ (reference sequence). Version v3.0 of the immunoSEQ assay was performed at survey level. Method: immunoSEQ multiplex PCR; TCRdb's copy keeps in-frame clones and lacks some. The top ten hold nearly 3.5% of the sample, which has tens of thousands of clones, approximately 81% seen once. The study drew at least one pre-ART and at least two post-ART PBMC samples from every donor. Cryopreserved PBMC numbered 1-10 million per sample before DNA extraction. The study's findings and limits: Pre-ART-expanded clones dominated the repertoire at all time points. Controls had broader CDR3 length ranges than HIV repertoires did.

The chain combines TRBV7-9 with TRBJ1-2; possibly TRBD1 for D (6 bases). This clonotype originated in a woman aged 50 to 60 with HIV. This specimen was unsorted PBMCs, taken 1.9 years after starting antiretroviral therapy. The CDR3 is CASSARGTNYGYTF. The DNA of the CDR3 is TGTGCCAGCAGCGCAAGGGGGACTAACTATGGCTACACCTTC. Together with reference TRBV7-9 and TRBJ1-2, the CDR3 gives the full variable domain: DTGVSQNPRHKITKRGQNVTFRCDPISEHNRLYWYRQTLGQGPEFLTYFQNEAQLEKSRLLSDRFSAERPKGSFSTLEIQRTEQGDSAMYLCASSARGTNYGYTFGSGTRLTVV.